The present T cell receptor (beta chain) was sequenced within a study of beta chain features in type 1 diabetes. Whole-study findings and limits: TCRB CDR3s from Type 1 diabetes patients were moderately but significantly shorter in all four CD4+ subsets.

The ends were cut back, 4 bases at V and 6 bases at J, with 22 bases in the middle. The CDR3 spans 16 residues. Germline V gene sequence: CDR1 SGDLS, CDR2 YYNGEE. Sequencing targeted expressed TCRB transcripts, as all isolated RNA had been reverse transcribed. Sequenced by immunoSEQ multiplex PCR; TCRdb stores in-frame clones only, minus some. The data contain roughly 400,000 clones, 8.5% to 10% of them seen just once; the ten biggest clones take up 0.6%. This clone was seen more than once but under ten times. Its antigen remains unidentified. The TCR sequence derives from a man aged 25 to 45 with type 1 diabetes. Sequencing was carried out using central memory CD4+ T cells from blood. The rearrangement links TRBV9 to TRBJ1-2; possible D gene TRBD1, 6 bases. Written as DNA, the CDR3 is TGTGCCAGCAGCCCGGGGCCAGGGGCCGGACTCGATGGCTACACCTTC. Translating gives CASSPGPGAGLDGYTF.